This T cell receptor beta chain was retrieved from a study of vaccination effects on CD4 cells after COVID-19. Study-wide context: Participants received two doses of either the BNT162b2 or mRNA-1273 vaccine. Study outcomes and limitations: Late after vaccination, infection- and vaccine-induced clones showed marked clonal contraction. Early timepoints after infection were absent, and convalescent patients were few in the study.

With the ViraFEST assay, the study expanded antigen-specific CD4+ T cells using viral peptide pools, then sequenced them. Researchers isolated CD4+ T cells once approximately ten days of culture had elapsed. None of these healthy vaccinees had been infected with SARS-CoV-2 before vaccination. Replacing half the medium with IL-2 medium was done on days 3 and 7. The count of this clone is one. Its antigen is unidentified. The protocol was immunoSEQ multiplex PCR, while the TCRdb copy is restricted to in-frame clones and leaves out a portion. This sample carries about 55,000 clones, more than 60% of them seen once, and the ten largest clones take about 17%. V was trimmed by 2 bases and J by 2 bases, leaving 13 bases between them. The CDR3 extends over 15 amino acids. Germline V gives CDR1 LGHDT, CDR2 YNNKEL (reference sequence).

This chain links TRBV3-1 (or the pseudogene TRBV3-2) with TRBJ2-7; perhaps TRBD2 as D (6 bases). The clonotype comes from a human donor who received a COVID-19 vaccine. The specimen comprised CD4+ T cells from PBMCs cultured with SARS-CoV-2 spike peptides, sampled before COVID-19 vaccination. The CDR3 region is CASSQMGGGAYEQYF. DNA of the CDR3: TGTGCCAGCAGCCAAATGGGAGGCGGGGCCTACGAGCAGTACTTC.